This T cell receptor (beta chain) was sequenced in a study of blood T cell repertoires in COVID-19 (TCRdb year 2020). Context from the whole study: Samples from collaborators originated in the United States, Italy and Spain and spanned both the acute and convalescent phases of COVID-19. A de-identified subject ID, COVID-19 status, age in years and sex were almost always included in the sample metadata. Where HLA class I and class II types were available, the types were taken from metadata supplied by the sample provider, not from assay-based typing. Samples came from the ongoing ImmuneRACE study (first 160 participants) plus 1,254 subjects from 6 global collaborators. Deeply sampled blood TCRbeta repertoires from subjects exposed to, actively infected with, or recovered from COVID-19 were included in the dataset. The prospective study material was composed of cDNA or gDNA derived from T cells, B-cell-depleted T cells, or PBMCs. The repertoires were released in a freely available public database meant as a resource for research on the immune response to SARS-CoV-2. What the work shows at the level of the full study, not this receptor alone: Clinical and demographic metadata were provided uncurated, with the amount varying by source and participant.

TCRbeta CDR3 regions were amplified from genomic DNA using the immunoSEQ Assay, a bias-controlled multiplex PCR. As for the authors' bioinformatics: Nucleated cell counts per sample were estimated from amplification of reference gene primers within the assay. To quantify the absolute abundance of each unique TCRbeta CDR3 rearrangement, sequence reads were collapsed and filtered. For each sample, productive Simpson clonality was calculated as the square root of Simpson's diversity index across productive rearrangements. This is the immuneACCESS table as TCRdb keeps it, with only in-frame sequences that have V and J called. A part of the clones is gone; compared with another copy, unresolved V genes explain less than half, and the rest is unexplained. The DNA was the basis for D and trimming; V, J and clone size are from that table. This sample is represented by a few hundred thousand clones; around 84% of them were singletons. About 11% of the sample is held by the ten biggest clonotypes.

About this clone: Its antigen remains unidentified. The input lacks base qualities; no much larger clone sits a single base away.

There are 14 amino acids in the CDR3, from cysteine to phenylalanine inclusive. Only the CDR3 DNA stays, 42 bases, in frame from base 1. V and J are truncated by 3 bases and 6 bases respectively, leaving an intervening sequence of 12 bases. Via the germline V gene (reference sequence), CDR1 is MNHNY and CDR2 SVGAGI. One collaborating source in Seattle enrolled patients while the patients were actively infected and followed the patients over time throughout the course of disease. Collaborating institutions collected whole blood in K2EDTA tubes following their own protocols. For TCRbeta analysis, collaborators shipped samples as frozen whole blood, isolated PBMCs, or DNA extracted from either of those sample types.

The chain employs TRBV6-6 and TRBJ1-5, and the D gene may be TRBD1, 6 bases matching. This clonotype originated in a woman aged 80 or older with COVID-19, enrolled during active disease. Sequences were obtained from peripheral blood. The base sequence is TGTGCCAGCAGTTATCTGGCAGGGGTTCAGCCCCAGCATTTT. This gives the protein CASSYLAGVQPQHF.